This TCR beta chain was recovered during a study of blood T cell repertoires in COVID-19. Turning to the study itself: There were acute and convalescent COVID-19 samples, and they came from the United States, Italy and Spain. T cells, B-cell-depleted T cells, or PBMCs supplied cDNA or gDNA.

Original analysis: For nucleated cells, counts were estimated from reference gene primer amplification. Libraries were prepared by immunoSEQ multiplex PCR; TCRdb keeps only in-frame clonotypes and omits some of them. V and J calls plus clone size are reproduced from that table; the DNA served to infer D and trimming. The profile covers 150,000 to 200,000 clones, with 92% appearing a single time and more than 4.5% taken by the ten largest. Seattle participants joined during active infection and were tracked over time. This CDR3 has 15 residues. CDR1 is SEHNR and CDR2 is FQNEAQ in the germline V gene (reference sequence). Trimming shortened V by 6 bases and J by 2 bases, and 14 bases separated the two germline ends.

The sequence was obtained from a man under 40 with COVID-19, enrolled during active disease. The chain uses TRBV7-9 and TRBJ1-5, with a possible D match to TRBD1 (5 bases). Sequences were obtained from peripheral blood. The CDR3 reads CASRPVGGGNQPQHF. As DNA, the CDR3 is TGTGCCAGCAGACCAGTCGGGGGAGGCAATCAGCCCCAGCATTTT. Variable domain in full (rest from reference TRBV7-9 and TRBJ1-5): DTGVSQNPRHKITKRGQNVTFRCDPISEHNRLYWYRQTLGQGPEFLTYFQNEAQLEKSRLLSDRFSAERPKGSFSTLEIQRTEQGDSAMYLCASRPVGGGNQPQHFGDGTRLSIL.